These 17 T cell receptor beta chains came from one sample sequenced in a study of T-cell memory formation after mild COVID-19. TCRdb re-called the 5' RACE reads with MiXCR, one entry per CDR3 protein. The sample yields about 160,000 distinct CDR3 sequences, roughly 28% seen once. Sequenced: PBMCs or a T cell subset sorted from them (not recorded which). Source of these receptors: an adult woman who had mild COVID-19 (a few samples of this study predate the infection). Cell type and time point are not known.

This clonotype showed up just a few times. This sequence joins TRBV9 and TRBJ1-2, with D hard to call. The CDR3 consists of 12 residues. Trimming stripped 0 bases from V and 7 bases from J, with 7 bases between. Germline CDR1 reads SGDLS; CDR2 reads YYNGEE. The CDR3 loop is CASSVGISGYTF. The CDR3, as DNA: TGTGCCAGCAGCGTAGGGATTTCTGGCTACACCTTC.

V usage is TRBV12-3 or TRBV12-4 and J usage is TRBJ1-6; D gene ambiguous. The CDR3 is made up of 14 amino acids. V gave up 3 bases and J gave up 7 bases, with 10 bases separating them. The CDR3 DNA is TGTGCCAGCAGTTTCGGATTGCTAAATTCACCCCTCCACTTT. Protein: CASSFGLLNSPLHF.

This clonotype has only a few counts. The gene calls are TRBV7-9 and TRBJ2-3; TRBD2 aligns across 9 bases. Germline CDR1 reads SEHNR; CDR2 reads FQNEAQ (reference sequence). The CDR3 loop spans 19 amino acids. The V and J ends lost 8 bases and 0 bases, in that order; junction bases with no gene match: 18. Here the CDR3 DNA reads TGTGCCAGCCACCAGGGCCTAGCGGGAATATATCCTAGCACAGATACGCAGTATTTT. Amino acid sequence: CASHQGLAGIYPSTDTQYF.

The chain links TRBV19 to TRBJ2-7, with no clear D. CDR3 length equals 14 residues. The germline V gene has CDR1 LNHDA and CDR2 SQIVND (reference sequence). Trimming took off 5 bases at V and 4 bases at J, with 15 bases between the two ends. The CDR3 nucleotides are TGTGCCAGTAGTGTCGGCTTTGGGGTGTACGAGCAGTACTTC. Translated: CASSVGFGVYEQYF.

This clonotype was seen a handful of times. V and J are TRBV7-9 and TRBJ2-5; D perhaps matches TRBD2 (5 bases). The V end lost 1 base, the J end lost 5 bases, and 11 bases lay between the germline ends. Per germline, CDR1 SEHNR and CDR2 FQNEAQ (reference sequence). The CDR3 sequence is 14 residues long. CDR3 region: CASSLGGKVETQYF. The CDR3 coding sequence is TGTGCCAGCAGCTTAGGAGGGAAAGTTGAGACCCAGTACTTC.

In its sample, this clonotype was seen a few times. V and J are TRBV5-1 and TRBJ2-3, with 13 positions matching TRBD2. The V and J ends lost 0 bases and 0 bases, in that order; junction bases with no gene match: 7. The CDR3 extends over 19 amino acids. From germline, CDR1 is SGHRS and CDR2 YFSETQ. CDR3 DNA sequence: TGCGCCAGCAGCTTGGAGAGACTAGCGGGGGGCGCTAGCACAGATACGCAGTATTTT. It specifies CASSLERLAGGASTDTQYF.

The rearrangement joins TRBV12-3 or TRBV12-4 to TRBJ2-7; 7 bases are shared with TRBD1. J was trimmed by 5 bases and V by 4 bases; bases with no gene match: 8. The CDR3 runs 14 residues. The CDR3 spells CASSSLGGANEQYF. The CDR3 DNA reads TGTGCCAGCAGTTCCCTAGGGGGCGCCAACGAGCAGTACTTC.

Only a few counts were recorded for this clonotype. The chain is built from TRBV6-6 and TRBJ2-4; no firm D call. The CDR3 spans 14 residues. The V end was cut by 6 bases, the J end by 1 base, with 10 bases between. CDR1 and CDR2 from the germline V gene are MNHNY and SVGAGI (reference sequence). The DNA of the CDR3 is TGTGCCAGCAGGTCCGACATGGCCAAAAACATTCAGTACTTC. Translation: CASRSDMAKNIQYF.

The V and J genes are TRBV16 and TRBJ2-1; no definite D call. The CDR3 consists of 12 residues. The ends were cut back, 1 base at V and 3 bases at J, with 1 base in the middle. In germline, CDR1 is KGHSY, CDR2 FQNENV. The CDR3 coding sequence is TGTGCCAGCAGCCAATACTACAATGAGCAGTTCTTC. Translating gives CASSQYYNEQFF.

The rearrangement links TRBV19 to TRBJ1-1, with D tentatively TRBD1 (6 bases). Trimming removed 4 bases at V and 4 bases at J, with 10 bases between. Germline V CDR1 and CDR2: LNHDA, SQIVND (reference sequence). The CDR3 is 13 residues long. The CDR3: CASSKGGGTEAFF. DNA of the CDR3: TGTGCCAGTAGTAAAGGGGGGGGCACTGAAGCTTTCTTT.

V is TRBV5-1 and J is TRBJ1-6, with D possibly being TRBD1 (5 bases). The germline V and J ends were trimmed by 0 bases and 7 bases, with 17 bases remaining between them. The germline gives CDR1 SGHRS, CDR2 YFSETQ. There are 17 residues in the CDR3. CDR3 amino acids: CASSLVAGPTSNSPLHF. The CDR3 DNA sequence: TGCGCCAGCAGCTTGGTGGCAGGGCCTACGTCGAATTCACCCCTCCACTTT.

In DNA, the CDR3 is TGTGCCAGCAGCGTAGTAAGGGAAGAAGGTGGCTACACCTTC. Its translation: CASSVVREEGGYTF. The genes are TRBV9 and TRBJ1-2, with D uncertain. V was trimmed by 0 bases and J by 7 bases, leaving 13 bases between them. The CDR3 contains 14 residues. Germline-derived CDR1 and CDR2 are SGDLS and YYNGEE.

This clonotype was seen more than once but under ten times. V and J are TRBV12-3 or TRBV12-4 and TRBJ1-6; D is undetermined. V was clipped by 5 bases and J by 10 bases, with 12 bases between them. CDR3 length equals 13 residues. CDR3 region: CASSPGDPSPLHF. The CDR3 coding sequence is TGTGCCAGCAGTCCTGGAGACCCCTCACCCCTCCACTTT.

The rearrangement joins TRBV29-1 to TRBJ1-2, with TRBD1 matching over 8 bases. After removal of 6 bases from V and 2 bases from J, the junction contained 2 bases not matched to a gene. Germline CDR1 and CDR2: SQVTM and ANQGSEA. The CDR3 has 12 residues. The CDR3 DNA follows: TGCAGCGTGCAGGGGGCGAACTATGGCTACACCTTC. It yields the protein CSVQGANYGYTF. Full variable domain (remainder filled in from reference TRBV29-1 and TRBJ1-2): SAVISQKPSRDICQRGTSLTIQCQVDSQVTMMFWYRQQPGQSLTLIATANQGSEATYESGFVIDKFPISRPNLTFSTLTVSNMSPEDSSIYLCSVQGANYGYTFGSGTRLTVV.

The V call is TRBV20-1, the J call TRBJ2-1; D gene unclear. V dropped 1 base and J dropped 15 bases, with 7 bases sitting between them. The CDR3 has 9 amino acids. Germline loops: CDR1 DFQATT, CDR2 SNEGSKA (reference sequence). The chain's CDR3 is CSARGSPFF. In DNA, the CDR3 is TGCAGTGCTAGAGGTAGTCCGTTCTTC.

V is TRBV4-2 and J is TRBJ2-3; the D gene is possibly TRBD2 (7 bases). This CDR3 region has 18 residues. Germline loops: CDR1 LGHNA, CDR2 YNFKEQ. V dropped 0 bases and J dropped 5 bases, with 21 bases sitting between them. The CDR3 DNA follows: TGTGCCAGCAGCCAAGAAGCGGGCCTCGGGGGGCGGGGAGATACGCAGTATTTT. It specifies CASSQEAGLGGRGDTQYF.

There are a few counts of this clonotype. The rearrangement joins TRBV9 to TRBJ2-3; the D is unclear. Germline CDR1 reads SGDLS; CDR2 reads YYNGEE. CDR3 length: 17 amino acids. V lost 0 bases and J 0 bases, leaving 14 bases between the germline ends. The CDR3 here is CASSVEGGRPSTDTQYF. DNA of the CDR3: TGTGCCAGCAGCGTAGAGGGTGGGCGGCCTAGCACAGATACGCAGTATTTT. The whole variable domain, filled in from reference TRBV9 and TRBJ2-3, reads DSGVTQTPKHLITATGQRVTLRCSPRSGDLSVYWYQQSLDQGLQFLIQYYNGEERAKGNILERFSAQQFPDLHSELNLSSLELGDSALYFCASSVEGGRPSTDTQYFGPGTRLTVL.